This TCR beta chain was recovered during a study of blood T cells in healthy people across ages. The trim removed 6 bases at V and 13 bases at J, leaving 14 bases unmatched. The germline V gene has CDR1 ENHRY and CDR2 SYGVKD. This CDR3 has 16 residues. This clonotype was counted a few times. Sample-barcoded 5' priming and a J-beta primer mix drove a second PCR of roughly 6 to 12 cycles. TCRdb used MiXCR to reprocess the 5' RACE reads, holding one entry per CDR3 protein. The data contain 1.8 million or so distinct CDR3 sequences, roughly two fifths of them seen just once; the ten biggest clones take up roughly 23%.

This clonotype was obtained from a human donor in good health. Sequencing was carried out using blood. This rearrangement joins TRBV10-3 to TRBJ2-4; 14 bases are a match to TRBD2. CDR3 DNA: TGTGCCATCAGGCCGACTAGCGGGGGGGAGATCAATGAGCAGTACTTC. The encoded protein is CAIRPTSGGEINEQYF.